One and the same sample provided the 12 T cell receptor beta chains below, sequenced in a study of T cell responses to AZD1222 COVID-19 vaccine (dated by TCRdb to about 2021). Library creation used the immunoSEQ multiplex PCR assay. TCRdb took this table from immuneACCESS and kept in-frame rearrangements with V and J called. Such tables lack part of the clones; where checked against another copy, unresolved V genes explain under half of the gap, and the rest is unexplained. The sample data list roughly 270,000 clones, and 90% to 95% of these were observed just once. The ten biggest clones cover roughly 0.6% of the sample. The sample's time point label is to be understood as: about 28 days (+/-7) after the second vaccine dose. The material sequenced was peripheral blood, taken 28 days after the second AZD1222 dose. These receptors were collected from an adult who received the AZD1222 COVID-19 vaccine.

The rearrangement links TRBV3-1 (or the pseudogene TRBV3-2) to TRBJ2-5, with 8 nucleotides matching TRBD2. Germline V gene sequence: CDR1 LGHDT, CDR2 YNNKEL (reference sequence). V dropped 0 bases and J dropped 2; count of bases not matched to a gene: 14. The CDR3 spans 19 residues. The CDR3 DNA sequence: TGTGCCAGCAGCCAAGATGGGAGCGGGGGCCATAACCTACAAGAGACCCAGTACTTC. This encodes CASSQDGSGGHNLQETQYF.

The chain is built from TRBV27 and TRBJ1-1, with D possibly being TRBD1 (6 bases). There are 14 residues in the CDR3. The V gene's germline CDR1 is MNHEY and CDR2 SMNVEV (reference sequence). V dropped 7 bases and J dropped 1 base, with 13 bases sitting between them. CDR3 in amino acids: CASNLRGRNTEAFF. The CDR3 nucleotides read TGTGCCAGCAACCTCCGGGGGCGGAACACTGAAGCTTTCTTT.

This chain uses TRBV5-1 with TRBJ2-3, with 8 nucleotides matching TRBD2. V gave up 5 bases and J gave up 4 bases; unmatched junction bases: 12. CDR1 is SGHRS, CDR2 YFSETQ, per germline. The CDR3 is made up of 16 amino acids. This CDR3 is CASSQGLVGRADTQYF. In DNA, the CDR3 is TGCGCCAGCAGTCAGGGACTAGTGGGGAGAGCAGATACGCAGTATTTT.

This clone was detected once. This rearrangement joins TRBV5-4 to TRBJ1-2; weak D call: TRBD1 (6 bases). Trimming cost V 5 bases and J 3 bases, with 11 bases left between them. CDR1 is SGHNT, CDR2 YYREEE, per germline (reference sequence). The CDR3 length is 13 residues. The CDR3 DNA is TGTGCCAGCAGGGGGGGCGCGGACTATGGCTACACCTTC. It translates to CASRGGADYGYTF.

The chain is built from TRBV20-1 and TRBJ1-6; no reliable D call. This CDR3 spans 14 amino acids. CDR1 is DFQATT and CDR2 is SNEGSKA in the germline V gene (reference sequence). Trimming left V 5 bases short and J 8 bases short, with 16 bases between. CDR3 sequence: CSAGDPRTDSPLHF. DNA for the CDR3: TGCAGTGCTGGTGACCCTCGGACGGATTCACCCCTCCACTTT.

As DNA, the CDR3 is TGTGCCAGCAGCCTCGACAGGGTTGTTGGCTATGGCTACACCTTC. Protein product: CASSLDRVVGYGYTF. The chain has TRBV5-4 and TRBJ1-2, with TRBD1 identical over 7 bases. The CDR3 contains 15 residues. The ends lost 4 bases at V and 4 bases at J; junction bases unmatched: 10. Per germline, CDR1 SGHNT and CDR2 YYREEE (reference sequence).

This sequence joins TRBV20-1 and TRBJ2-7; 9 bases are shared with TRBD2. Looked up from germline, CDR1 is DFQATT and CDR2 is SNEGSKA (reference sequence). V shed 3 bases, J shed 2 bases, and the junction held 5 bases outside the gene matches. The CDR3 is 14 residues long. The DNA of the CDR3 is TGCAGTGCTAGTCTAGCGGGATCCCCCTACGAGCAGTACTTC. Its protein is CSASLAGSPYEQYF.

The V gene is TRBV28, the J gene TRBJ2-1, with 8 bases matching TRBD1. CDR3 length: 13 amino acids. Germline assignment: CDR1 MDHEN and CDR2 SYDVKM. With 7 bases clipped from V and 8 bases from J, the junction kept 7 bases outside the gene matches. CDR3 sequence: CASTWTGIDEQFF. The DNA of the CDR3 is TGTGCCAGCACATGGACAGGGATCGATGAGCAGTTCTTC.

This clone was picked up one time. This chain connects TRBV7-2 to TRBJ1-1; D is uncertain. V was clipped by 2 bases and J by 0 bases, with 4 bases between them. CDR1 is SGHTA and CDR2 is FQGNSA in the germline V gene. The CDR3 is 13 residues long. The CDR3 region has the DNA TGTGCCAGCAGCTTACCGGTGAACACTGAAGCTTTCTTT. Protein: CASSLPVNTEAFF.

The chain is built from TRBV6-5 and TRBJ1-1, with D unresolved. Germline-derived CDR1 and CDR2 are MNHEY and SVGAGI. V was trimmed by 7 bases and J by 10 bases, leaving 13 bases between them. The CDR3 extends over 11 amino acids. CDR3 DNA: TGTGCCAGCACGGATCGGCGAGTAGCTTTCTTT. Amino acids: CASTDRRVAFF.

With regard to this clone: Different DNA sequences within this sample yield the same CDR3. The chain has TRBV3-1 (or the pseudogene TRBV3-2) and TRBJ1-5, with D uncertain. The germline CDR1 and CDR2 sequences are LGHDT and YNNKEL (reference sequence). The CDR3 loop spans 12 amino acids. Trimming removed 1 base at V and 7 bases at J, with 5 bases between. CDR3 residues: CASSQGSQPQHF. CDR3 coding DNA: TGTGCCAGCAGCCAAGGAAGCCAGCCCCAGCATTTT.

The chain carries TRBV6-5 and TRBJ1-5, with 9 bases matching TRBD1. Germline V gene lookup returns CDR1 MNHEY and CDR2 SVGAGI. CDR3 size: 15 residues. Unmatched junction bases numbered 4, after V lost 6 bases and J lost 1 base. CDR3 bases: TGTGCCAGCAGACAGGACAGGGGAAGCAATCAGCCCCAGCATTTT. Amino acids: CASRQDRGSNQPQHF.